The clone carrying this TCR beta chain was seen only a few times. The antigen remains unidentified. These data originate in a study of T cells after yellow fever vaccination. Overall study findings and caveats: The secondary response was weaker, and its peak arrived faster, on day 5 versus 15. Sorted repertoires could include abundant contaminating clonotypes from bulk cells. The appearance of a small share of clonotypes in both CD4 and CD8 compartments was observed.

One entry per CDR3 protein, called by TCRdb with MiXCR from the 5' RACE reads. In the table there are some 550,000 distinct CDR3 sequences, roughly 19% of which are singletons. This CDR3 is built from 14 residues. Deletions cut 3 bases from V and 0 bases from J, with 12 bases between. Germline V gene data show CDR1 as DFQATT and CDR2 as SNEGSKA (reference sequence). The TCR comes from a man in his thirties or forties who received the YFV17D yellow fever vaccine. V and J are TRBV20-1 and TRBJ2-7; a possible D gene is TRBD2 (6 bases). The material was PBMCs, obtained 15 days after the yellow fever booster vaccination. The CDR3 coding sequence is TGCAGTGCTAGTCAACCGGGAGACTCCTACGAGCAGTACTTC. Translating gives CSASQPGDSYEQYF.